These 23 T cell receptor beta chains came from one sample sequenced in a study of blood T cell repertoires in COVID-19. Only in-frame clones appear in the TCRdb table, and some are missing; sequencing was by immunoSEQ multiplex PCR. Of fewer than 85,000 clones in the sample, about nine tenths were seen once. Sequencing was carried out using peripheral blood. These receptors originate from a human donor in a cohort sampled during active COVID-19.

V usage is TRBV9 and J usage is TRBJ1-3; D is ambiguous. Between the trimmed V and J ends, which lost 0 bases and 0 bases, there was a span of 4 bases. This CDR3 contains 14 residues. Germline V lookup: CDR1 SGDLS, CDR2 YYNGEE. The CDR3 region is CASSVDFSGNTIYF. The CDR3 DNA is TGTGCCAGCAGCGTAGACTTCTCTGGAAACACCATATATTTT. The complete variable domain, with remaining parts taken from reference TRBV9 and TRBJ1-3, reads DSGVTQTPKHLITATGQRVTLRCSPRSGDLSVYWYQQSLDQGLQFLIQYYNGEERAKGNILERFSAQQFPDLHSELNLSSLELGDSALYFCASSVDFSGNTIYFGEGSWLTVV.

The CDR3 region is CASSLTNNEKLFF. CDR3 sequence (DNA): TGTGCCAGCAGCTTAACAAATAATGAAAAACTGTTTTTT. The chain links TRBV7-9 to TRBJ1-4; D call uncertain. The germline V and J ends were trimmed by 2 bases and 4 bases, with 5 bases remaining between them. Per germline, CDR1 SEHNR and CDR2 FQNEAQ (reference sequence). This CDR3 is built from 13 residues. Together with reference TRBV7-9 and TRBJ1-4, the CDR3 gives the full variable domain: DTGVSQNPRHKITKRGQNVTFRCDPISEHNRLYWYRQTLGQGPEFLTYFQNEAQLEKSRLLSDRFSAERPKGSFSTLEIQRTEQGDSAMYLCASSLTNNEKLFFGSGTQLSVL.

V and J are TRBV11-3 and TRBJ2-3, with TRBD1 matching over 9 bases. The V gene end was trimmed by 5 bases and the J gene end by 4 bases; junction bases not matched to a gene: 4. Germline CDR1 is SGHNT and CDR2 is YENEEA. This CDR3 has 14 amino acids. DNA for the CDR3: TGTGCCAGCAGCGATACAGGGGGCTCAGATACGCAGTATTTT. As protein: CASSDTGGSDTQYF. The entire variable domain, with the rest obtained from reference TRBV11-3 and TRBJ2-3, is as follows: EAGVVQSPRYKIIEKKQPVAFWCNPISGHNTLYWYLQNLGQGPELLIRYENEEAVDDSQLPKDRFSAERLKGVDSTLKIQPAELGDSAVYLCASSDTGGSDTQYFGPGTRLTVL.

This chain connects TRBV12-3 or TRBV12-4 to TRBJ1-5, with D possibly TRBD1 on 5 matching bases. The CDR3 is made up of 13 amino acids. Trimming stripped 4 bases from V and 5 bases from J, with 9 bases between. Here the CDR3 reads CASSSGGYQPQHF. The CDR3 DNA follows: TGTGCCAGCAGTTCCGGGGGGTATCAGCCCCAGCATTTT.

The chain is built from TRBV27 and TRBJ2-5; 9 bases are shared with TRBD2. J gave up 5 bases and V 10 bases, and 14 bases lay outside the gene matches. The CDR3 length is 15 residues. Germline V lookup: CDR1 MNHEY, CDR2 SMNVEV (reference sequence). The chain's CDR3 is CATSKPAGGAETQYF. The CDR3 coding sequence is TGTGCCACAAGCAAGCCGGCGGGAGGGGCGGAGACCCAGTACTTC.

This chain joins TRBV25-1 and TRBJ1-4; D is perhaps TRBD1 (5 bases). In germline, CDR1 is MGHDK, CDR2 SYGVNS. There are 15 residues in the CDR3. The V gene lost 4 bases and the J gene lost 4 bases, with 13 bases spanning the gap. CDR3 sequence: CASSGFSQGNEKLFF. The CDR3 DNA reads TGTGCCAGCAGTGGGTTTAGCCAGGGTAATGAAAAACTGTTTTTT.

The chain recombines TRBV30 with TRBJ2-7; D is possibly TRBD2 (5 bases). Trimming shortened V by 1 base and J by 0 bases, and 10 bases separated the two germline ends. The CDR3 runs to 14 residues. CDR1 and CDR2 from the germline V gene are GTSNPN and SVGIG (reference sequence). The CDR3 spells CAWSARVDSYEQYF. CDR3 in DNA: TGTGCCTGGAGTGCGAGGGTTGACTCCTACGAGCAGTACTTC.

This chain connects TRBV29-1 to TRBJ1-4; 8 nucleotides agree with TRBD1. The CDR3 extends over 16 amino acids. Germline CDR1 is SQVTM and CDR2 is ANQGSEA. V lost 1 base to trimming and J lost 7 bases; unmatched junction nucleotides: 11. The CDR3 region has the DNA TGCAGCGTTGAAGGTTTCCGGGGGCAGGGGGCTGAAAAACTGTTTTTT. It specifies CSVEGFRGQGAEKLFF. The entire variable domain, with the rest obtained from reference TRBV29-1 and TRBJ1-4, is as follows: SAVISQKPSRDICQRGTSLTIQCQVDSQVTMMFWYRQQPGQSLTLIATANQGSEATYESGFVIDKFPISRPNLTFSTLTVSNMSPEDSSIYLCSVEGFRGQGAEKLFFGSGTQLSVL.

The DNA for the CDR3 is TGCAGTGCTAGTGAGGGGGCAGTGAGTCAGCCCCAGCATTTT. Translating it yields CSASEGAVSQPQHF. The J gene is TRBJ1-5, the V gene TRBV20-1, with TRBD1 matching 7 bases. V trimming: 3 bases; J trimming: 6 bases; junction bases outside the gene matches: 8. CDR1 DFQATT and CDR2 SNEGSKA come from the germline V gene (reference sequence). This CDR3 is 14 amino acids long.

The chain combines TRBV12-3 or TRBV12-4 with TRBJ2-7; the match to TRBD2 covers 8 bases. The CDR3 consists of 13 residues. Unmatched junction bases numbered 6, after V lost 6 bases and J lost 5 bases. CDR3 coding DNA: TGTGCCAGCAGATTGAGCGGGAGCAACGAGCAGTACTTC. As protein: CASRLSGSNEQYF.

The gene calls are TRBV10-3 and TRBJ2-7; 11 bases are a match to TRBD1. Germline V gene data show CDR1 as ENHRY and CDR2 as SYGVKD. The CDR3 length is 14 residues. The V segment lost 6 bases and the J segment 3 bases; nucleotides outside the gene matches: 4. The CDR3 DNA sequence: TGTGCCATCAGGGCCGGGACAGGGGGCTACGAGCAGTACTTC. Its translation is CAIRAGTGGYEQYF.

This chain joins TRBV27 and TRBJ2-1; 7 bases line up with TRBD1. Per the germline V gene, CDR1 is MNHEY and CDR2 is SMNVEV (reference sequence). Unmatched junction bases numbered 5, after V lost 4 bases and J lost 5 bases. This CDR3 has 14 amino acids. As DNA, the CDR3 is TGTGCCAGCAGTTCCCGGGACAGAAACAATGAGCAGTTCTTC. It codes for CASSSRDRNNEQFF.

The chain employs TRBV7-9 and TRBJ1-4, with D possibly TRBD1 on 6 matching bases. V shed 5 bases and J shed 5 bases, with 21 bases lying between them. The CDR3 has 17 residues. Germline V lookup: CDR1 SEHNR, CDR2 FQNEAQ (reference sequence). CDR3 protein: CASSDQSVGTKNEKLFF. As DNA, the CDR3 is TGTGCCAGCAGCGATCAATCTGTGGGGACAAAAAATGAAAAACTGTTTTTT.

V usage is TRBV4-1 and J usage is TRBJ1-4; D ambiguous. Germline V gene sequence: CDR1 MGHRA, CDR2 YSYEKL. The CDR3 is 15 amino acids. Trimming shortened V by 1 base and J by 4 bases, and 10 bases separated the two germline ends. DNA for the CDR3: TGCGCCAGCAGCCAAGGGCGGAGACGTAATGAAAAACTGTTTTTT. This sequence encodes CASSQGRRRNEKLFF.

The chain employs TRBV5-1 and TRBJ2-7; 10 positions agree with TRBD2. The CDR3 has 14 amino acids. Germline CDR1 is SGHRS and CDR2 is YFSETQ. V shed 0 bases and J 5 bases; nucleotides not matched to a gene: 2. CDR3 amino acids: CASSLEREGDEQYF. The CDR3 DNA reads TGCGCCAGCAGCTTGGAGCGGGAGGGTGACGAGCAGTACTTC. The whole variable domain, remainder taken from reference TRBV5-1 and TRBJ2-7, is KAGVTQTPRYLIKTRGQQVTLSCSPISGHRSVSWYQQTPGQGLQFLFEYFSETQRNKGNFPGRFSGRQFSNSRSEMNVSTLELGDSALYLCASSLEREGDEQYFGPGTRLTVT.

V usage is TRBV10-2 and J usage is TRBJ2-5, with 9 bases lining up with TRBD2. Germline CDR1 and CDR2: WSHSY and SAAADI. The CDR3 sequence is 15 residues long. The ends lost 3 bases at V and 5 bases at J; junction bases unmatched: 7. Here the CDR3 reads CASSEPSGEEETQYF. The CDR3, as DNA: TGCGCCAGCAGTGAACCTAGCGGGGAGGAGGAGACCCAGTACTTC.

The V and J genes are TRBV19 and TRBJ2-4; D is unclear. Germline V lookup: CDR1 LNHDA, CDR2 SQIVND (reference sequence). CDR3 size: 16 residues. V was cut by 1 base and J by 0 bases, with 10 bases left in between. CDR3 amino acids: CASSIGAALAKNIQYF. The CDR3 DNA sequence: TGTGCCAGTAGTATAGGGGCAGCTCTAGCCAAAAACATTCAGTACTTC.

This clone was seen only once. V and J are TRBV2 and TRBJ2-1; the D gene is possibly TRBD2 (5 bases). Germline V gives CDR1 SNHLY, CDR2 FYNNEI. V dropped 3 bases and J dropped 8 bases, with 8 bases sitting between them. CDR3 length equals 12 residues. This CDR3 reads CASSDPGYEQFF. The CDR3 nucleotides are TGTGCCAGCAGTGACCCGGGGTATGAGCAGTTCTTC.

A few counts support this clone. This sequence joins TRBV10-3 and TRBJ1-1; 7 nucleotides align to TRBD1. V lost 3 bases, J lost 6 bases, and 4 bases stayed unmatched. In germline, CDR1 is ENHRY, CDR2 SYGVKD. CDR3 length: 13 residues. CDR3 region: CAISDGTVSEAFF. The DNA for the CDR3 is TGTGCCATCAGTGACGGGACAGTTTCTGAAGCTTTCTTT.

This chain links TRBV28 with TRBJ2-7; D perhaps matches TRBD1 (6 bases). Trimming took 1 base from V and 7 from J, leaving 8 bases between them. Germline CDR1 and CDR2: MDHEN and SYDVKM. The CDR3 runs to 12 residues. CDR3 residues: CASSLSGEEQYF. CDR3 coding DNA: TGTGCCAGCAGTTTATCAGGGGAGGAGCAGTACTTC.

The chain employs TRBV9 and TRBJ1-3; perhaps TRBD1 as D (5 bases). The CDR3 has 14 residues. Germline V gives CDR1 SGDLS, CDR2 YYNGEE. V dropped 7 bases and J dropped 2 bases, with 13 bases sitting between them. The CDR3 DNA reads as TGTGCCAGCGGAGGGGAGGGAACTGGAAACACCATATATTTT. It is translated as CASGGEGTGNTIYF.

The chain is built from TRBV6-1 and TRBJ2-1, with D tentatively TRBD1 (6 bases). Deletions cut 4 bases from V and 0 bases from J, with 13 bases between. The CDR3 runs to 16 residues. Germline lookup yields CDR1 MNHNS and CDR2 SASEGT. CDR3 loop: CASSGLGGSSYNEQFF. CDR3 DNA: TGTGCCAGCAGTGGCCTAGGGGGAAGCTCCTACAATGAGCAGTTCTTC.

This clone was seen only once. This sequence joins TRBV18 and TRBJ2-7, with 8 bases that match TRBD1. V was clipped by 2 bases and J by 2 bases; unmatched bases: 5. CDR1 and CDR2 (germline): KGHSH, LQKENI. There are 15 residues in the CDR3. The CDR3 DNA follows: TGTGCCAGCTCACCAGGGACAGGCCTCGCCTACGAGCAGTACTTC. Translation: CASSPGTGLAYEQYF.